This T cell receptor (beta chain) was identified in a study of blood T cell repertoires in COVID-19. On the study more broadly: Some COVID-19 samples were acute and others convalescent; all came from the United States, Italy and Spain. The cDNA or gDNA used as material had been derived from T cells, B-cell-depleted T cells, or PBMCs.

This clone appeared once. Deletions cut 1 base from V and 0 bases from J, with 6 bases between. The CDR3 runs to 14 residues. CDR1 LGHNA and CDR2 YNFKEQ come from the germline V gene. In the original analysis: Estimates of nucleated cell counts were drawn from the amplification of reference gene primers. Clones were read by immunoSEQ multiplex PCR, and TCRdb kept only the in-frame ones, dropping some. V and J calls and clone size come straight from that table; D and trimming were deduced from the DNA. The sample has about 300,000 clones, around 87% seen once; the top ten hold about 1.2%. The receptor was isolated from a man between 65 and 85 years old with acute or convalescent COVID-19. The rearrangement links TRBV4-2 to TRBJ1-2; no clear D. The sample taken for sequencing was peripheral blood. CDR3 nucleotides: TGTGCCAGCAGCCAAGCGGGGACTAACTATGGCTACACCTTC. Translated, it gives CASSQAGTNYGYTF.